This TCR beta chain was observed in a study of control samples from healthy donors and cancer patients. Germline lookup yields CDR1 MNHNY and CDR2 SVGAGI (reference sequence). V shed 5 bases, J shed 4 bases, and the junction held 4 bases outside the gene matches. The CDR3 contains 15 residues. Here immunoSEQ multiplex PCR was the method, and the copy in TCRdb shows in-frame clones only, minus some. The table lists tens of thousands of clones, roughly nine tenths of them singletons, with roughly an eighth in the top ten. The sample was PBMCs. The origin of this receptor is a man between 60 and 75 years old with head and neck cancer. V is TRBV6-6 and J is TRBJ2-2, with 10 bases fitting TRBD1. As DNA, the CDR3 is TGTGCCAGCAGTCCGGGACAGGGGACCACCGGGGAGCTGTTTTTT. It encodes CASSPGQGTTGELFF.